The sample holds many counts of the clone carrying this TCR beta chain. Its antigen is not identified. Unique molecular identifiers were attached to individual cDNA molecules during library preparation. MiXCR, run by TCRdb on the 5' RACE reads, gives a single entry per CDR3 protein. The sample carries some 150,000 distinct CDR3 sequences, around 4.1% recorded once. The data were taken from a study of human T cells and chemical hapten exposure. Study-wide points: TCRs at a frequency above 1 in 1000 stayed unchanged with DPC sensitization.

The V gene lost 4 bases and the J gene lost 1 base, with 11 bases spanning the gap. CDR1 and CDR2 from the germline V gene are SGHRS and YFSETQ. This CDR3 is built from 14 residues. Total RNA extraction was carried out from unfractionated whole blood. V is TRBV5-1 and J is TRBJ1-1; D is ambiguous. This sequence originates from a female donor in good health. In DNA, the CDR3 is TGCGCCAGCAGCCAATCGACGGGGAACACTGAAGCTTTCTTT. Protein sequence: CASSQSTGNTEAFF.